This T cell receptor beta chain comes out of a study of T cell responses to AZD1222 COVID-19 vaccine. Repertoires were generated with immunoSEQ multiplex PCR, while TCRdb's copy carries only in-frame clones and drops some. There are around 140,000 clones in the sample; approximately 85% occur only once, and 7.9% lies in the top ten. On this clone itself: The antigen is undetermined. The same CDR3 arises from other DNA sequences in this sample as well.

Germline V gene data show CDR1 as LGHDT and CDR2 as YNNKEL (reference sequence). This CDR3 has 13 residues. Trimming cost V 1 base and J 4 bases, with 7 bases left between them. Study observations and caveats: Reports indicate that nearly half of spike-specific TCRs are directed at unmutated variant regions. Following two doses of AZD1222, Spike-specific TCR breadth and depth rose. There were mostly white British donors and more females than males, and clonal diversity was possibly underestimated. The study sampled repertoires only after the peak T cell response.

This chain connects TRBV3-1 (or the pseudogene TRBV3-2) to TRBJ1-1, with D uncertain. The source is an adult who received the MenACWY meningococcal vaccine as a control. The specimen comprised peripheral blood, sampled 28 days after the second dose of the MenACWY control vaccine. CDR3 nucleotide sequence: TGTGCCAGCAGCCAAGTCTCCGGCACTGAAGCTTTCTTT. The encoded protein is CASSQVSGTEAFF.